This T cell receptor (beta chain) was sequenced in a study of response to subunit inactivated influenza vaccine. In TCRdb, the RT-PCR reads were re-called with MiXCR into one record per CDR3 protein. The sample carries approximately 700,000 distinct CDR3 sequences, approximately 15% recorded once. On this clonotype itself: Its target is not known.

Whole-study results and caveats: Authors suggested each seasonal influenza vaccination recruits few new T cells.

Sequenced material: PBMCs from blood, taken 14 to 15 days before vaccination. The TCR originated in a man in his forties or fifties who received an inactivated influenza vaccine.

CDR3: CASRGSGEETQYF. CDR3 nucleotide sequence: TGTGCCAGCCGGGGGAGCGGGGAAGAGACCCAGTACTTC. The chain joins TRBV6-1 to TRBJ2-5, with 7 bases matching TRBD2. The CDR3 contains 13 residues. The V gene's germline CDR1 is MNHNS and CDR2 SASEGT. J was trimmed by 3 bases and V by 8 bases; bases with no gene match: 6.